This paragraph reports one T cell receptor beta chain. Its antigen is currently unknown. The CDR3 extends over 17 amino acids. V was shortened by 5 bases and J by 0 bases, with 17 bases between the two germline ends. Germline V CDR1 and CDR2: PRHDT, FYEKMQ (reference sequence). Reverse transcribing all isolated RNA meant expressed TCRB transcripts were sequenced. Deep immunoSEQ sequencing covered naive, central memory and regulatory T cell samples. Sequencing was performed with immunoSEQ multiplex PCR; in TCRdb, only in-frame clones are kept and a portion is missing. The table includes about 740,000 clones, roughly 13% detected once. The source of the sample is a study of beta chain features in type 1 diabetes. It was via CD45RO/CCR7/CD25/CD127/CD95/CD27 that CD4+ naive, central memory, regulatory and stem cell-like memory cells were sorted. All of the sorted populations showed purity greater than 98%.

Whole-study findings and limits: Across all four CD4+ subsets, people with type 1 diabetes showed modestly shorter TCRB CDR3s.

The sample was naive CD4+ T cells from blood. The V call is TRBV13, the J call TRBJ2-4, with TRBD2 as a possible D gene (5 bases). The clonotype comes from a man aged 18 to 35 with type 1 diabetes. DNA of the CDR3: TGTGCCAGCAGCATTTGGACGGACGGACTAGCCAAAAACATTCAGTACTTC. Its protein is CASSIWTDGLAKNIQYF.